This entry is about one T cell receptor beta chain. Its antigen is undetermined. The data were taken from a study of T cells expressing NK-cell markers. Study information: Most of the eight sequenced donors tested HCMV-seropositive; one tested seronegative. Findings and limits, study-wide: The leading position in the CD3+CD56-NKG2C+ fraction of a few donors also went to these clonotypes. The dominant NKG2C+ clonotypes represented about 1.0-8% of CD8+ T cells in several donors.

TCR beta cDNA was generated via 5'RACE template switching incorporating UMIs. TCRdb reprocessed the 5' RACE reads, keeping one entry per CDR3 protein, no DNA. The repertoire table contains under 600,000 distinct CDR3 sequences. This sequence originates from a woman between 50 and 59 years old in good health. Sequenced: blood T cells: a sorted CD56 or NKG2C T cell subset, CD4+ or CD8+ T cells, or bulk PBMC T cells (not recorded which).

CDR3 region: CASSNSVSTDTQYF. The rearrangement links TRBV7-9 to TRBJ2-3. From germline, CDR1 is SEHNR and CDR2 FQNEAQ (reference sequence). This CDR3 spans 14 amino acids.